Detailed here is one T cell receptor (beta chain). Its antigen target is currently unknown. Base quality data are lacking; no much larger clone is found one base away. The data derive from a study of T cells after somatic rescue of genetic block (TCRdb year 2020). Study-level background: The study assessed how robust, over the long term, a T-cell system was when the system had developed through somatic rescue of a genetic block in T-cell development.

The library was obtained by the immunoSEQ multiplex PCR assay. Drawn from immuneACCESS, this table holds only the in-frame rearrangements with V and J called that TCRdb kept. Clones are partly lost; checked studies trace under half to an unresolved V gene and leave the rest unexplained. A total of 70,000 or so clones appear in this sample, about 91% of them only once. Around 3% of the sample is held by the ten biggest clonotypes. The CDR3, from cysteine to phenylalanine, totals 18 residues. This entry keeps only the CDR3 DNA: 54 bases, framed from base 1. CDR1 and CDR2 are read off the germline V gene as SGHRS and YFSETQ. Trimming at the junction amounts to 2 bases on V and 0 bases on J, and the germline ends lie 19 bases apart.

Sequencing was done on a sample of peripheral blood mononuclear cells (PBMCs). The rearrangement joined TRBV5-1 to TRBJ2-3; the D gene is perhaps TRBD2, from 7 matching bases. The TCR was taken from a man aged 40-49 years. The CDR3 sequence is CASSFWGGGGSSTDTQYF. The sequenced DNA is TGCGCCAGCAGCTTTTGGGGAGGCGGGGGCTCTAGCACAGATACGCAGTATTTT. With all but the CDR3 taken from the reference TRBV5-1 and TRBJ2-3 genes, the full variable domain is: KAGVTQTPRYLIKTRGQQVTLSCSPISGHRSVSWYQQTPGQGLQFLFEYFSETQRNKGNFPGRFSGRQFSNSRSEMNVSTLELGDSALYLCASSFWGGGGSSTDTQYFGPGTRLTVL.